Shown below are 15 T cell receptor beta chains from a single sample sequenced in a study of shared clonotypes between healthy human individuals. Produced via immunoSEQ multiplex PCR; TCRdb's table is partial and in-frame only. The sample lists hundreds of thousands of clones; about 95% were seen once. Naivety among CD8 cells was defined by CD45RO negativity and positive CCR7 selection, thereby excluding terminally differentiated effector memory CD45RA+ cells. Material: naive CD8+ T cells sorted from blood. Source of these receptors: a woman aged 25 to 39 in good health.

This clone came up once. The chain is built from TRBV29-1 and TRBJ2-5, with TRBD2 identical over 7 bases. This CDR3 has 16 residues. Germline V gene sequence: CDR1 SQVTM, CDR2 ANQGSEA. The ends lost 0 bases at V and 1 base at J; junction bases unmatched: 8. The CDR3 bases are TGCAGCGTTGAAGATCTACCCTGGGGGGGCCAAGAGACCCAGTACTTC. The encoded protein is CSVEDLPWGGQETQYF.

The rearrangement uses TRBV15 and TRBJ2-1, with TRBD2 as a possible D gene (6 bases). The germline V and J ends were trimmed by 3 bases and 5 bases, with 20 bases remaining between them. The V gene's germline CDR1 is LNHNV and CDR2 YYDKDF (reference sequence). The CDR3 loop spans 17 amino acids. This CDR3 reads CATSSELVGGSDNEQFF. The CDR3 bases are TGTGCCACCAGCAGTGAGCTAGTAGGAGGGTCAGACAATGAGCAGTTCTTC. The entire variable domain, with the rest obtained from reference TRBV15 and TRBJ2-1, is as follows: DAMVIQNPRYQVTQFGKPVTLSCSQTLNHNVMYWYQQKSSQAPKLLFHYYDKDFNNEADTPDNFQSRRPNTSFCFLDIRSPGLGDTAMYLCATSSELVGGSDNEQFFGPGTRLTVL.

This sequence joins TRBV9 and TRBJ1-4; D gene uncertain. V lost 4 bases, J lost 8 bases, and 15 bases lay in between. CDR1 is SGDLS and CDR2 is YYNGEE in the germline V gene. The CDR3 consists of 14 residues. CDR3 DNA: TGTGCCAGCAGCTCCCCTGGGAGCAGCGAAAAACTGTTTTTT. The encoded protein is CASSSPGSSEKLFF.

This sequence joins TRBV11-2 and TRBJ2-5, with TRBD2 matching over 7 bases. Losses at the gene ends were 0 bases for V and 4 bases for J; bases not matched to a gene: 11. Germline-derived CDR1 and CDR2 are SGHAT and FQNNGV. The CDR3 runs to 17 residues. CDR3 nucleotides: TGTGCCAGCAGCTTAGAGGGGGGGACCCTTGGGAGAGAGACCCAGTACTTC. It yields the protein CASSLEGGTLGRETQYF.

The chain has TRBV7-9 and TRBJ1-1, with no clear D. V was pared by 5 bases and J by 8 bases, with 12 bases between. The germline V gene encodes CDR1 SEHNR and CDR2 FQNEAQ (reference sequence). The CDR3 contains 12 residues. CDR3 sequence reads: CASSNPPREAFF. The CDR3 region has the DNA TGTGCCAGCAGCAACCCTCCCCGCGAAGCTTTCTTT.

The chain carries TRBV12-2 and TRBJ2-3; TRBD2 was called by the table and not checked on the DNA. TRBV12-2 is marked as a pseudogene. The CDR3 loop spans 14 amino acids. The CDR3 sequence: CASRPHGAGGTQYF. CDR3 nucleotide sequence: TGTGCAAGTCGCCCTCATGGAGCGGGAGGTACGCAGTATTTT.

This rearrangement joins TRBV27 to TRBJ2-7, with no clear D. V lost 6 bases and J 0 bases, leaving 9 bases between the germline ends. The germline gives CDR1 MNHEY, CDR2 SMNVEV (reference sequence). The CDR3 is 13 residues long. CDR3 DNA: TGTGCCAGCAGATCCCTAGACTCCTACGAGCAGTACTTC. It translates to CASRSLDSYEQYF.

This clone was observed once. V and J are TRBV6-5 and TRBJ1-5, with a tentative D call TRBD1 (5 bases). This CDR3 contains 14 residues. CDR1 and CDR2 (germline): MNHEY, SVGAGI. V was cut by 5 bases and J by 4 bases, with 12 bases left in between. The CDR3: CASSDRDGNQPQHF. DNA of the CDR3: TGTGCCAGCAGTGACCGGGACGGTAATCAGCCCCAGCATTTT.

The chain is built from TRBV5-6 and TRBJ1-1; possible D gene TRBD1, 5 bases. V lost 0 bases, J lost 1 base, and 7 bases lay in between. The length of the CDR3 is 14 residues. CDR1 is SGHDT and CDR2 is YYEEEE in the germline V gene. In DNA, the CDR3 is TGTGCCAGCAGCTTGGTGGGGGGGAACACTGAAGCTTTCTTT. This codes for CASSLVGGNTEAFF.

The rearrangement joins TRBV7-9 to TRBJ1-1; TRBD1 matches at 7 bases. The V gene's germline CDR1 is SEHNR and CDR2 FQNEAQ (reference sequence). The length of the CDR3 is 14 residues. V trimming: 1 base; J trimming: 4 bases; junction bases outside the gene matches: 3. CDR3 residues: CASSLGAGGTEAFF. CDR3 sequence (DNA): TGTGCCAGCAGCTTAGGAGCAGGGGGCACTGAAGCTTTCTTT. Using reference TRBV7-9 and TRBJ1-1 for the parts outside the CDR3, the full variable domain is DTGVSQNPRHKITKRGQNVTFRCDPISEHNRLYWYRQTLGQGPEFLTYFQNEAQLEKSRLLSDRFSAERPKGSFSTLEIQRTEQGDSAMYLCASSLGAGGTEAFFGQGTRLTVV.

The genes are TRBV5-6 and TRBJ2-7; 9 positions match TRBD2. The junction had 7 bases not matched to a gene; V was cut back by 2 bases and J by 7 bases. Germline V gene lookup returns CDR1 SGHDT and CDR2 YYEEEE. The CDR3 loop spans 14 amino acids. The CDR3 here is CASSLPGLAGEQYF. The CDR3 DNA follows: TGTGCCAGCAGCTTACCGGGACTAGCTGGGGAGCAGTACTTC.

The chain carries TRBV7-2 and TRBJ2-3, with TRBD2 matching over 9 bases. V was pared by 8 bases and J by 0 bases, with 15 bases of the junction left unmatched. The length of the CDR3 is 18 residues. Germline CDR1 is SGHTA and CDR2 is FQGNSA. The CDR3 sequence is CASPTGLAGRISTDTQYF. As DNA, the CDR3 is TGTGCCAGCCCTACGGGGCTAGCGGGGCGAATCAGCACAGATACGCAGTATTTT.

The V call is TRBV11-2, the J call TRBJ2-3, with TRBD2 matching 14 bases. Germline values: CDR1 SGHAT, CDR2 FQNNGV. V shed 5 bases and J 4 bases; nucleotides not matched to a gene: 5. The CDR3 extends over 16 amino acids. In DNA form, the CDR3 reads TGTGCCAGCAGCCTCTGGACTAGCGGGAGGCCAGATACGCAGTATTTT. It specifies CASSLWTSGRPDTQYF.

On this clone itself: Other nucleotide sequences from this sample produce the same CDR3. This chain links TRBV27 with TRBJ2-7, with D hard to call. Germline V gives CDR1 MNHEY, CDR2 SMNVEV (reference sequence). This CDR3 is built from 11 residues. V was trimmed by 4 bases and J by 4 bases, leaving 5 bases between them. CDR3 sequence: CASSSSYEQYF. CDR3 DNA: TGTGCCAGCAGTTCCAGTTACGAGCAGTACTTC.

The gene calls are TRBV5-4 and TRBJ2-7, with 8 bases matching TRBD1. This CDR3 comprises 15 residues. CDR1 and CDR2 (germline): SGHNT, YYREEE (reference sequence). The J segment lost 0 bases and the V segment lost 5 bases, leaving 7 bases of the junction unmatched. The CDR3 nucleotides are TGTGCCAGCAGTCCCACAGGGGGAGCCTCCTACGAGCAGTACTTC. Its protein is CASSPTGGASYEQYF.